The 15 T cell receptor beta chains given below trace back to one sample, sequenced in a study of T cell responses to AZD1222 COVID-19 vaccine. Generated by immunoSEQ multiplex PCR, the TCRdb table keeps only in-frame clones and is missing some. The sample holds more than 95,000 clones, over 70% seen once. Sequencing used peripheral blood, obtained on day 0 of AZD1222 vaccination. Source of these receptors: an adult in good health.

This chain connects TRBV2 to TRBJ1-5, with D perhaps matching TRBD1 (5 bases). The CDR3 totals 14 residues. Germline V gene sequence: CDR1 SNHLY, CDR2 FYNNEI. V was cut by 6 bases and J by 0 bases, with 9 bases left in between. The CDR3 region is CASRKDTSNQPQHF. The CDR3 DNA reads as TGTGCCAGCAGGAAGGACACTAGCAATCAGCCCCAGCATTTT.

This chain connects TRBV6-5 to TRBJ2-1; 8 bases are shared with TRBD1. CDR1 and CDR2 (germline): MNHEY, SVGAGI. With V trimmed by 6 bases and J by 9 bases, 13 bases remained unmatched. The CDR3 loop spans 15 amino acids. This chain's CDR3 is CASRAGGAEVREQFF. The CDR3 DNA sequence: TGTGCCAGCAGAGCAGGGGGCGCGGAGGTACGTGAGCAGTTCTTC.

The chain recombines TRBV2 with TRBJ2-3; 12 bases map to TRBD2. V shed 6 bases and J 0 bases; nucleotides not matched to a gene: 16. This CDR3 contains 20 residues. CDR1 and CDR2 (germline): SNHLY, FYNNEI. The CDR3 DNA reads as TGTGCCAGCAGCCCTAGGGAGGGGCTAGCGGGGGGGACTAGCACAGATACGCAGTATTTT. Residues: CASSPREGLAGGTSTDTQYF.

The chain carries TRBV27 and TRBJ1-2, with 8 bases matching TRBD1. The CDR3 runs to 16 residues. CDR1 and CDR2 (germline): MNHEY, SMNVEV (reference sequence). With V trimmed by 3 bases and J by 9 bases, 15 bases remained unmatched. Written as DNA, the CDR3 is TGTGCCAGCAGTTTTGGGACGGGACAGGCCGGTAAAAGCTACACCTTC. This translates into CASSFGTGQAGKSYTF.

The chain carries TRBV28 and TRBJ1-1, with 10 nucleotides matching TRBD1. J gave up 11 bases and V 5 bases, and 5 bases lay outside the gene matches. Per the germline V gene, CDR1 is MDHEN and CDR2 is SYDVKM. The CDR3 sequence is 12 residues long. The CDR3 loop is CASSRGQGGAFF. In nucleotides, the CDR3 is TGTGCCAGCAGTCGTGGACAGGGGGGCGCTTTCTTT.

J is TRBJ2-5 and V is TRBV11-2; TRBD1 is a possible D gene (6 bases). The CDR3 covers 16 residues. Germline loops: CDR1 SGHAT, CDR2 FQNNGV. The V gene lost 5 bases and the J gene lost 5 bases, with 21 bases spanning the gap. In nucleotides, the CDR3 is TGTGCCAGCAGCACCCCAATGACAGGAGGCTTCGAGACCCAGTACTTC. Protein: CASSTPMTGGFETQYF. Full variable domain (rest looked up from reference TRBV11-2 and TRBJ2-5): EAGVAQSPRYKIIEKRQSVAFWCNPISGHATLYWYQQILGQGPKLLIQFQNNGVVDDSQLPKDRFSAERLKGVDSTLKIQPAKLEDSAVYLCASSTPMTGGFETQYFGPGTRLLVL.

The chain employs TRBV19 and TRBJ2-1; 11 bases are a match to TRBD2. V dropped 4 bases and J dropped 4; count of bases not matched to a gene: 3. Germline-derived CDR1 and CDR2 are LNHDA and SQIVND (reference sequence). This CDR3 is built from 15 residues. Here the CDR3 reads CASSTSGGTYNEQFF. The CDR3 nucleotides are TGTGCCAGTAGTACTAGCGGGGGGACTTACAATGAGCAGTTCTTC.

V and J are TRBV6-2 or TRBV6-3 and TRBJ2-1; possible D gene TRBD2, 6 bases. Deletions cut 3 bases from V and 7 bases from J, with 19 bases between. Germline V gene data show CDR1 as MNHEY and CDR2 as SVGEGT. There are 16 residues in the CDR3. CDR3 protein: CASSYLGRRDRNEQFF. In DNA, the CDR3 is TGTGCCAGCAGTTATCTGGGACGGAGGGATAGGAATGAGCAGTTCTTC.

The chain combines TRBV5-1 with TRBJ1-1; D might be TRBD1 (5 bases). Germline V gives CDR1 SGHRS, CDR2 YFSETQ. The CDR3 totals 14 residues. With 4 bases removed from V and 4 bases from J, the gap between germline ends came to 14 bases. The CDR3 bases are TGCGCCAGCAGCCCGGCCTGGGGCGGCACTGAAGCTTTCTTT. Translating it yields CASSPAWGGTEAFF.

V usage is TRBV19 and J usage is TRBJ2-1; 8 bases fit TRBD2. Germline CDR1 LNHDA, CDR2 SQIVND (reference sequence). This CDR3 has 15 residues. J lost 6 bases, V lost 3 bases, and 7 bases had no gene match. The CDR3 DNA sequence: TGTGCCAGTAGTATTGGCGGGAGGAGGAGCAATGAGCAGTTCTTC. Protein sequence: CASSIGGRRSNEQFF.

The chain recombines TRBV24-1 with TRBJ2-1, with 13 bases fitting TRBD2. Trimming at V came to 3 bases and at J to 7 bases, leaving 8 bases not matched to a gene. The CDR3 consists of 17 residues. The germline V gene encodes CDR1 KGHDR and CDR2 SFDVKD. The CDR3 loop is CATSDQTSGRARNEQFF. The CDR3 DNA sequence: TGTGCCACCAGTGATCAAACTAGCGGGAGGGCCCGGAATGAGCAGTTCTTC.

As DNA, the CDR3 is TGTGCCAGCAGCCAATCTGCGAGTCGGGTGCAGTACTTC. This sequence encodes CASSQSASRVQYF. The gene calls are TRBV4-2 and TRBJ2-7, with D unclear. The CDR3 has 13 amino acids. The germline gives CDR1 LGHNA, CDR2 YNFKEQ. V was pared by 2 bases and J by 9 bases, with 14 bases between.

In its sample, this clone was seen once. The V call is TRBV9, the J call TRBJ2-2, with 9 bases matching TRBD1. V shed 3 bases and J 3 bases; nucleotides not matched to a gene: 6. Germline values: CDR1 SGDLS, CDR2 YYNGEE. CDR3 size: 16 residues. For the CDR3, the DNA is TGTGCCAGCAGCGGGGACAGGGAGATCGACACCGGGGAGCTGTTTTTT. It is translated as CASSGDREIDTGELFF.

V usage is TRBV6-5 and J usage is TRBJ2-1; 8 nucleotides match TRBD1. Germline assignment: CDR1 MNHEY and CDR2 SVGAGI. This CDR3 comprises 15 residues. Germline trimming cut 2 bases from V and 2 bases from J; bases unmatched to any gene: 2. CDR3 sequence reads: CASSYQGATYNEQFF. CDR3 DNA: TGTGCCAGCAGTTACCAGGGGGCCACCTACAATGAGCAGTTCTTC.

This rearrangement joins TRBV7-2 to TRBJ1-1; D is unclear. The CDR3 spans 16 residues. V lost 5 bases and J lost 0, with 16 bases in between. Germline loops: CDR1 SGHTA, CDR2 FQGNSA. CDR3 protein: CASSQGLRVMNTEAFF. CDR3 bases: TGTGCCAGCAGCCAAGGGCTCCGAGTCATGAACACTGAAGCTTTCTTT.